These 15 T cell receptor beta chains were all obtained from the same sample, sequenced in a study of cytomegalovirus exposure and HLA in healthy donors. The table came from immunoSEQ multiplex PCR; TCRdb's copy has only in-frame clones and leaves some out. The data hold under 200,000 clones, with around 85% observed a single time. The sequencing sample was made of PBMCs. These TCRs come from a woman under 40 in good health and CMV-seronegative.

The rearrangement links TRBV7-9 to TRBJ1-1, with D unresolved. This CDR3 is 12 amino acids long. V was pared by 3 bases and J by 7 bases, with 9 bases between. The germline V gene encodes CDR1 SEHNR and CDR2 FQNEAQ (reference sequence). The CDR3: CASSLGTLEAFF. The CDR3, as DNA: TGTGCCAGCAGCTTGGGCACCCTTGAAGCTTTCTTT.

V and J are TRBV5-1 and TRBJ2-3, with TRBD1 matching over 7 bases. After removal of 4 bases from V and 5 bases from J, the junction contained 7 bases not matched to a gene. The germline gives CDR1 SGHRS, CDR2 YFSETQ. The CDR3 length is 14 residues. CDR3 protein: CASSDDRAGDTQYF. CDR3 in DNA: TGCGCCAGCAGCGACGACAGGGCAGGAGATACGCAGTATTTT.

This clone showed up just a few times. The junction differs from germline at one of its ends, possibly a read error. This chain connects TRBV6-1 to TRBJ1-2; D not resolved. Germline CDR1 reads MNHNS; CDR2 reads SASEGT. This CDR3 has 10 amino acids. CDR3 in DNA: TGTGCCAGCAGTGAACAGGACTTCAATTTC. As protein: CASSEQDFNF.

The chain joins TRBV28 to TRBJ2-5; 7 bases fit TRBD2. V lost 5 bases, J lost 3 bases, and 9 bases stayed unmatched. CDR3 length equals 15 residues. Germline CDR1 and CDR2: MDHEN and SYDVKM. Written as DNA, the CDR3 is TGTGCCAGCAGTAGTAGCTGGACTAGTGAAGAGACCCAGTACTTC. Translating it yields CASSSSWTSEETQYF. The full variable domain, with the rest looked up from reference TRBV28 and TRBJ2-5, is DVKVTQSSRYLVKRTGEKVFLECVQDMDHENMFWYRQDPGLGLRLIYFSYDVKMKEKGDIPEGYSVSREKKERFSLILESASTNQTSMYLCASSSSWTSEETQYFGPGTRLLVL.

A single count supports this clone. The chain has TRBV4-1 and TRBJ1-5; 7 bases match TRBD1. In germline, CDR1 is MGHRA, CDR2 YSYEKL. V shed 4 bases and J 4 bases; nucleotides not matched to a gene: 7. CDR3 size: 15 residues. CDR3 DNA sequence: TGCGCCAGCAGCCCCCGGGACAGTGAAAATCAGCCCCAGCATTTT. Protein product: CASSPRDSENQPQHF.

The rearrangement joins TRBV6-1 to TRBJ1-1; D call uncertain. This CDR3 is 13 amino acids long. The germline V gene encodes CDR1 MNHNS and CDR2 SASEGT. Trimming removed 2 bases from V and 11 bases from J, with 15 bases in between. The CDR3 DNA sequence: TGTGCCAGCAGTGAAAATGTGGGGTTAAGGGCTTTCTTT. It yields the protein CASSENVGLRAFF.

CDR3 sequence: CASSGTVSEAFF. In nucleotides, the CDR3 is TGTGCCAGCAGTGGGACAGTCTCTGAAGCTTTCTTT. This chain links TRBV28 with TRBJ1-1; 7 bases align to TRBD1. The germline gives CDR1 MDHEN, CDR2 SYDVKM. This CDR3 spans 12 amino acids. V shed 5 bases, J shed 6 bases, and the junction held 3 bases outside the gene matches.

This chain uses TRBV5-6 with TRBJ2-7, with a weak D call TRBD1 (5 bases). CDR3 size: 14 residues. Per the germline V gene, CDR1 is SGHDT and CDR2 is YYEEEE. The V end lost 0 bases, the J end lost 3 bases, and 10 bases lay between the germline ends. The CDR3, as DNA: TGTGCCAGCAGCTTGGGGGGCAGGGACTACGAGCAGTACTTC. The encoded protein is CASSLGGRDYEQYF.

This rearrangement joins TRBV10-2 to TRBJ1-5; D possibly corresponds to TRBD1 (6 bases). The length of the CDR3 is 15 residues. Germline assignment: CDR1 WSHSY and CDR2 SAAADI. V shed 7 bases and J shed 0 bases, with 13 bases lying between them. The CDR3: CASKEGGISNQPQHF. The CDR3 nucleotides are TGCGCCAGCAAAGAAGGGGGGATTAGCAATCAGCCCCAGCATTTT.

This chain joins TRBV20-1 and TRBJ2-4, with 8 bases aligning to TRBD2. Germline CDR1 reads DFQATT; CDR2 reads SNEGSKA (reference sequence). This CDR3 comprises 11 residues. J was trimmed by 15 bases and V by 5 bases; bases with no gene match: 9. This CDR3 reads CSAPKTSVLYF. The CDR3 DNA is TGCAGTGCTCCTAAGACTAGCGTGTTGTACTTC.

The V gene is TRBV5-4, the J gene TRBJ1-2; weak D call: TRBD1 (6 bases). Germline lookup yields CDR1 SGHNT and CDR2 YYREEE (reference sequence). The CDR3 loop spans 15 amino acids. Trimming removed 0 bases from V and 6 bases from J, with 15 bases in between. The CDR3 sequence: CASSLAADRRNGYTF. The CDR3 DNA is TGTGCCAGCAGCTTGGCGGCCGACAGGCGCAATGGCTACACCTTC.

The chain combines TRBV19 with TRBJ1-5; TRBD1 is a possible D gene (6 bases). Germline V lookup: CDR1 LNHDA, CDR2 SQIVND (reference sequence). The ends were cut back, 6 bases at V and 5 bases at J, with 26 bases in the middle. This CDR3 has 18 amino acids. In DNA form, the CDR3 reads TGTGCCAGTAGCGCCATCGGTTTAGGACAGCCTAATTATCAGCCCCAGCATTTT. Protein product: CASSAIGLGQPNYQPQHF.

The sample holds one count of this clone. CDR3: CAWLKTGGVVREAFF. As DNA, the CDR3 is TGTGCCTGGCTTAAGACAGGGGGGGTGGTCCGCGAAGCTTTCTTT. The chain uses TRBV30 and TRBJ1-1, with 9 bases identical to TRBD1. Losses at the gene ends were 5 bases for V and 8 bases for J; bases not matched to a gene: 15. Germline assignment: CDR1 GTSNPN and CDR2 SVGIG (reference sequence). This CDR3 contains 15 residues. Using reference TRBV30 and TRBJ1-1 for the parts outside the CDR3, the full variable domain is SQTIHQWPATLVQPVGSPLSLECTVEGTSNPNLYWYRQAAGRGLQLLFYSVGIGQISSEVPQNLSASRPQDRQFILSSKKLLLSDSGFYLCAWLKTGGVVREAFFGQGTRLTVV.

The V gene is TRBV5-1, the J gene TRBJ2-7; possibly TRBD1 or TRBD2 for D (7 bases each). This CDR3 spans 19 amino acids. Germline CDR1 and CDR2: SGHRS and YFSETQ. V lost 4 bases and J lost 7, with 33 bases in between. The DNA for the CDR3 is TGCGCCAGCAGCAGCCTAACAGGGGAGAGGGGGACTACAGTACGGGAGCAGTACTTC. Encoded protein: CASSSLTGERGTTVREQYF.

The chain joins TRBV6-5 to TRBJ2-3; tentatively, D is TRBD2 (6 bases). Germline V gene lookup returns CDR1 MNHEY and CDR2 SVGAGI. The CDR3 is made up of 12 amino acids. Trimming stripped 11 bases from V and 6 bases from J, with 15 bases between. CDR3 residues: CAASQGGDTQYF. The CDR3, as DNA: TGTGCCGCCAGCCAGGGAGGTGATACGCAGTATTTT.